Below, 23 T cell receptor beta chains from the same sample are listed, as sequenced in a study of radiotherapy plus CTLA-4 blockade in lung cancer. Data came from immunoSEQ multiplex PCR; TCRdb stores just in-frame clones and leaves some out. The sample holds approximately 57,000 clones; approximately 84% are singletons and the top ten take more than 5.5%. Material: peripheral blood, obtained from a patient treated with radiotherapy plus ipilimumab. These receptors were obtained from a human donor with non-small cell lung cancer whose response to radiotherapy plus ipilimumab could not be evaluated.

V is TRBV7-2 and J is TRBJ1-2; 7 bases fit TRBD1. This CDR3 has 17 amino acids. CDR1 and CDR2 from the germline V gene are SGHTA and FQGNSA. V was clipped by 0 bases and J by 2 bases; unmatched bases: 9. The CDR3 spells CASSLARGAGGNYGYTF. In DNA, the CDR3 is TGTGCCAGCAGCTTAGCCCGCGGGGCAGGGGGAAACTATGGCTACACCTTC.

V is TRBV7-2 and J is TRBJ2-5, with TRBD2 matching 10 bases. The V and J ends lost 5 bases and 2 bases, in that order; junction bases with no gene match: 8. Germline CDR1 SGHTA, CDR2 FQGNSA. The length of the CDR3 is 16 residues. The CDR3 sequence: CASSIQAGGPQETQYF. The CDR3 region has the DNA TGTGCCAGCAGCATCCAAGCGGGGGGGCCACAAGAGACCCAGTACTTC.

The chain employs TRBV27 and TRBJ2-1, with 7 bases aligning to TRBD2. Germline-derived CDR1 and CDR2 are MNHEY and SMNVEV (reference sequence). The CDR3 spans 13 residues. The J segment lost 6 bases and the V segment lost 3 bases, leaving 2 bases of the junction unmatched. The CDR3 DNA sequence: TGTGCCAGCAGTTTGGGACTACTCAATGAGCAGTTCTTC. Translated: CASSLGLLNEQFF.

CDR3 loop: CASSFPSGSYEQFF. CDR3 nucleotides: TGCGCCAGCAGCTTCCCTAGCGGGAGCTATGAGCAGTTCTTC. This sequence joins TRBV5-1 and TRBJ2-1; 10 bases match TRBD2. Trimming at V came to 2 bases and at J to 8 bases, leaving 4 bases not matched to a gene. The germline V gene has CDR1 SGHRS and CDR2 YFSETQ. The CDR3 loop spans 14 amino acids.

This sequence joins TRBV6-6 and TRBJ1-1, with a possible D match to TRBD1 (5 bases). The CDR3 is 12 residues long. In germline, CDR1 is MNHNY, CDR2 SVGAGI (reference sequence). V was shortened by 8 bases and J by 4 bases, with 11 bases between the two germline ends. This chain's CDR3 is CASSAGGTEAFF. DNA for the CDR3: TGTGCCAGCTCCGCGGGGGGCACTGAAGCTTTCTTT.

This clone appeared a single time. V gene TRBV11-2 combines with J gene TRBJ1-2, with a tentative D call TRBD1 (5 bases). Germline V CDR1 and CDR2: SGHAT, FQNNGV. V was shortened by 2 bases and J by 4 bases, with 8 bases between the two germline ends. The CDR3 has 13 residues. The CDR3 here is CASSLTGGYGYTF. CDR3 nucleotide sequence: TGTGCCAGCAGCTTAACAGGCGGCTATGGCTACACCTTC.

V is TRBV4-3 and J is TRBJ1-2, with TRBD1 identical over 9 bases. The trim removed 4 bases at V and 5 bases at J, leaving 14 bases unmatched. CDR3 length equals 17 residues. The germline V gene encodes CDR1 LGHNA and CDR2 YSLEER. The CDR3 sequence is CASSPTHSGTGIYGYTF. The CDR3 region has the DNA TGCGCCAGCAGCCCCACCCACTCCGGGACAGGGATTTATGGCTACACCTTC.

CDR3 nucleotide sequence: TGTGCCATATCCCCTGCCGGGCAGGGGACCTACGAGCAGTACTTC. This gives the protein CAISPAGQGTYEQYF. This sequence joins TRBV10-3 and TRBJ2-7; TRBD1 might be the D (6 bases). This CDR3 region has 15 residues. V lost 9 bases and J 2 bases, leaving 20 bases between the germline ends. Germline V gene lookup returns CDR1 ENHRY and CDR2 SYGVKD.

This clone came up once. The CDR3 nucleotides are TGTGCCAGCAGCTTAGGGACAGCCTTGAACACTGAAGCTTTCTTT. This sequence encodes CASSLGTALNTEAFF. The chain has TRBV7-2 and TRBJ1-1; the D gene is possibly TRBD1 (6 bases). CDR3 length equals 15 residues. The germline V and J ends were trimmed by 1 base and 0 bases, with 9 bases remaining between them. The germline CDR1 and CDR2 sequences are SGHTA and FQGNSA.

This chain joins TRBV19 and TRBJ1-2; D may be TRBD1 (5 bases). Trimming removed 3 bases from V and 1 base from J, with 9 bases in between. Looked up from germline, CDR1 is LNHDA and CDR2 is SQIVND (reference sequence). The CDR3 is 14 residues long. The CDR3 DNA sequence: TGTGCCAGTAGTATCCAGGGAGGTAACTATGGCTACACCTTC. Translated, it gives CASSIQGGNYGYTF.

The genes are TRBV28 and TRBJ2-3, with D perhaps matching TRBD2 (6 bases). Per germline, CDR1 MDHEN and CDR2 SYDVKM. V lost 4 bases, J lost 6 bases, and 17 bases lay in between. The CDR3 has 15 residues. The CDR3 loop reads CASSSPTTSPDTQYF. The CDR3 DNA sequence: TGTGCCAGCAGTTCGCCAACCACTAGCCCCGATACGCAGTATTTT. Together with reference TRBV28 and TRBJ2-3, the CDR3 gives the full variable domain: DVKVTQSSRYLVKRTGEKVFLECVQDMDHENMFWYRQDPGLGLRLIYFSYDVKMKEKGDIPEGYSVSREKKERFSLILESASTNQTSMYLCASSSPTTSPDTQYFGPGTRLTVL.

The chain uses TRBV30 and TRBJ2-7, with 11 positions matching TRBD2. CDR1 is GTSNPN, CDR2 SVGIG, per germline (reference sequence). After removal of 1 base from V and 3 bases from J, the junction contained 2 bases not matched to a gene. This CDR3 has 14 amino acids. Written as DNA, the CDR3 is TGTGCCTGGAGTGCCGGGACTAGCGGCTACGAGCAGTACTTC. The encoded protein is CAWSAGTSGYEQYF.

Of note for this clone: Other DNA sequences in the sample encode the same CDR3. The CDR3 region has the DNA TGTGCCAGCAGCTTAGCGGGGGGGCGGTACGAGCAGTACTTC. Encoded protein: CASSLAGGRYEQYF. This chain joins TRBV7-2 and TRBJ2-7, with D perhaps matching TRBD2 (7 bases). The CDR3 runs 14 residues. Looked up from germline, CDR1 is SGHTA and CDR2 is FQGNSA. The V gene lost 0 bases and the J gene lost 4 bases, with 10 bases spanning the gap.

This clone was recorded a few times. The V and J genes are TRBV29-1 and TRBJ2-7; TRBD2 matches at 9 bases. There are 16 residues in the CDR3. V shed 6 bases, J shed 2 bases, and the junction held 14 bases outside the gene matches. CDR1 SQVTM and CDR2 ANQGSEA come from the germline V gene. Written as DNA, the CDR3 is TGCAGCGTCGCCGGGGGGGTAGCGGGGGATCCCTACGAGCAGTACTTC. It codes for CSVAGGVAGDPYEQYF.

The chain is built from TRBV11-2 and TRBJ2-7; tentatively, D is TRBD2 (5 bases). Germline CDR1 reads SGHAT; CDR2 reads FQNNGV. The CDR3 sequence is 15 residues long. V was cut by 2 bases and J by 2 bases, with 13 bases left in between. CDR3 DNA: TGTGCCAGCAGCTTAATGAGGACTGGGACCTACGAGCAGTACTTC. Its protein is CASSLMRTGTYEQYF.

The chain is built from TRBV19 and TRBJ2-7; 7 nucleotides agree with TRBD1. This CDR3 contains 15 residues. V lost 3 bases and J lost 2; bases outside the gene matches: 7. The germline V gene encodes CDR1 LNHDA and CDR2 SQIVND (reference sequence). CDR3 nucleotide sequence: TGTGCCAGTAGTATCCGGGACGGACAGGCCTACGAGCAGTACTTC. Translating it yields CASSIRDGQAYEQYF.

J is TRBJ1-4 and V is TRBV10-2; D uncertain. The length of the CDR3 is 15 residues. The V end was cut by 2 bases, the J end by 8 bases, with 15 bases between. Germline values: CDR1 WSHSY, CDR2 SAAADI. CDR3 protein: CASSEQRVLGEKLFF. The DNA for the CDR3 is TGCGCCAGCAGTGAGCAGCGGGTATTAGGGGAAAAACTGTTTTTT.

The rearrangement links TRBV19 to TRBJ2-7, with TRBD2 matching over 13 bases. Trimming took 4 bases from V and 5 from J; bases not matched to a gene: 5. Germline V gene sequence: CDR1 LNHDA, CDR2 SQIVND (reference sequence). The CDR3 is made up of 15 amino acids. CDR3 in amino acids: CASSRGLAGRDEQYF. In nucleotides, the CDR3 is TGTGCCAGTAGTAGGGGACTAGCGGGAAGGGACGAGCAGTACTTC.

The chain carries TRBV10-2 and TRBJ2-6; 9 bases align to TRBD1. Looked up from germline, CDR1 is WSHSY and CDR2 is SAAADI. The junction had 7 bases not matched to a gene; V was cut back by 4 bases and J by 0 bases. The CDR3 has 18 amino acids. The CDR3 loop reads CASSGRDRAHSGANVLTF. The CDR3 bases are TGCGCCAGCAGTGGCCGGGACAGGGCCCACTCTGGGGCCAACGTCCTGACTTTC.

The chain uses TRBV19 and TRBJ1-2; 10 bases are shared with TRBD1. V lost 6 bases and J lost 5; bases outside the gene matches: 3. The CDR3 is made up of 13 amino acids. Germline loops: CDR1 LNHDA, CDR2 SQIVND (reference sequence). Written as DNA, the CDR3 is TGTGCCAGTAGAACGGGACAGGGGTATGGCTACACCTTC. It encodes CASRTGQGYGYTF.

The chain employs TRBV12-5 and TRBJ1-3, with D possibly being TRBD1 (6 bases). The length of the CDR3 is 16 residues. Trimming left V 9 bases short and J 4 bases short, with 22 bases between. The germline gives CDR1 LGHNT, CDR2 FRNRAP. CDR3: CASAPPMDSDGNTIYF. The CDR3, as DNA: TGTGCTAGCGCACCGCCTATGGACAGTGACGGAAACACCATATATTTT.

The chain recombines TRBV19 with TRBJ2-4; D may be TRBD2 (5 bases). In germline, CDR1 is LNHDA, CDR2 SQIVND (reference sequence). Trimming stripped 2 bases from V and 6 bases from J, with 11 bases between. The CDR3 is made up of 14 amino acids. This chain's CDR3 is CASSIRGSGNIQYF. DNA for the CDR3: TGTGCCAGTAGTATAAGAGGGAGCGGAAACATTCAGTACTTC.

The rearrangement links TRBV5-6 to TRBJ2-4, with TRBD2 matching 11 bases. Germline CDR1 SGHDT, CDR2 YYEEEE. The V gene end was trimmed by 7 bases and the J gene end by 3 bases; junction bases not matched to a gene: 12. CDR3 size: 17 residues. The CDR3 sequence: CASSPPTSGVLKNIQYF. Written as DNA, the CDR3 is TGTGCCAGCTCCCCTCCGACTAGCGGGGTTCTCAAAAACATTCAGTACTTC. The full variable domain, with the rest looked up from reference TRBV5-6 and TRBJ2-4, is DAGVTQSPTHLIKTRGQQVTLRCSPKSGHDTVSWYQQALGQGPQFIFQYYEEEERQRGNFPDRFSGHQFPNYSSELNVNALLLGDSALYLCASSPPTSGVLKNIQYFGAGTRLSVL.